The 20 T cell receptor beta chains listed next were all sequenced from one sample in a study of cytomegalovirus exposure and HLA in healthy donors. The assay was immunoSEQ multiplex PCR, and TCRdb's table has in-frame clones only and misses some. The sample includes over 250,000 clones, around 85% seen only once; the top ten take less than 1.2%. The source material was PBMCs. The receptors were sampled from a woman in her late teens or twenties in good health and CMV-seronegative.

The CDR3 DNA is TGTGCCAGCTCACCGCTCGGACAGGGAGGTGGAAACACCATATATTTT. Its protein product is CASSPLGQGGGNTIYF. The rearrangement uses TRBV18 and TRBJ1-3; 8 nucleotides match TRBD1. CDR1 and CDR2 from the germline V gene are KGHSH and LQKENI. The V and J ends lost 3 bases and 3 bases, in that order; junction bases with no gene match: 7. This CDR3 is 16 amino acids long.

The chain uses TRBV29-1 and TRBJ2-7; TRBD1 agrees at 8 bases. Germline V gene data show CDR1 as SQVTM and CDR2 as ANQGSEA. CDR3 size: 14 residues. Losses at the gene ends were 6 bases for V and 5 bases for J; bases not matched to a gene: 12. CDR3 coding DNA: TGCAGCGTCGTTGCCGAGGCAGGGGGCAACGAGCAGTACTTC. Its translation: CSVVAEAGGNEQYF.

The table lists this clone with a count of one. CDR3 coding DNA: TGCGCCAGCAGCTTGCAGGGACAGGCGAGCTCTGGAAACACCATATATTTT. As protein: CASSLQGQASSGNTIYF. V usage is TRBV5-1 and J usage is TRBJ1-3; TRBD1 agrees at 8 bases. Trimming at V came to 1 base and at J to 0 bases, leaving 6 bases not matched to a gene. The germline gives CDR1 SGHRS, CDR2 YFSETQ. The CDR3 loop spans 17 amino acids.

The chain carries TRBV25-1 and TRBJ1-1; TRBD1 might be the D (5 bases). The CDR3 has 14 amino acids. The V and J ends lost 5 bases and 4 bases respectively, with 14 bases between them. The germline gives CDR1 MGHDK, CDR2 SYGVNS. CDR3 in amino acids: CASSPDIEITEAFF. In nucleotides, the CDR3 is TGTGCCAGCAGTCCGGACATAGAGATCACTGAAGCTTTCTTT.

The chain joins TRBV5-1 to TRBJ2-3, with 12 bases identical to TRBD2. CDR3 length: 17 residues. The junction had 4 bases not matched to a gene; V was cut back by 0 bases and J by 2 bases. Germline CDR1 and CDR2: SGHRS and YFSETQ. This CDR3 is CASSLEGLAGTTDTQYF. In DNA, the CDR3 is TGCGCCAGCAGCTTGGAGGGACTAGCGGGCACCACAGATACGCAGTATTTT.

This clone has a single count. CDR3 DNA sequence: TGTGCCAGCAGCTTGGGGGCAACAGATACGCAGTATTTT. Amino acid sequence: CASSLGATDTQYF. The chain couples TRBV5-6 to TRBJ2-3; no clear D. The CDR3 is made up of 13 amino acids. The germline V gene encodes CDR1 SGHDT and CDR2 YYEEEE. V was cut by 0 bases and J by 3 bases, with 5 bases left in between.

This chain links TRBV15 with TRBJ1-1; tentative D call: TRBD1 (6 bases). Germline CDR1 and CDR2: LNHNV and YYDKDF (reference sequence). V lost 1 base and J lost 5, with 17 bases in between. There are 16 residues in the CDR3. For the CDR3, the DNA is TGTGCCACCAGCAGAGTGCCCACAGGGTGGGAGACTGAAGCTTTCTTT. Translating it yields CATSRVPTGWETEAFF.

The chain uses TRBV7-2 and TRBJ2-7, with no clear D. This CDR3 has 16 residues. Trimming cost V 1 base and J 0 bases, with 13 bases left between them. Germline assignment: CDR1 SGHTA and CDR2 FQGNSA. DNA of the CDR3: TGTGCCAGCAGCTTAGGAGGTCGGCACCTCTCCTACGAGCAGTACTTC. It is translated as CASSLGGRHLSYEQYF.

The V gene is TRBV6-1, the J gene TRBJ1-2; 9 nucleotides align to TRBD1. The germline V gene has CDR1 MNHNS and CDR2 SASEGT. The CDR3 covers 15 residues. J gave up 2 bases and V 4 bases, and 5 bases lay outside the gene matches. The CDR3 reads CASSVSGTGNYGYTF. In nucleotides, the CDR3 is TGTGCCAGCAGTGTCTCCGGGACAGGGAACTATGGCTACACCTTC.

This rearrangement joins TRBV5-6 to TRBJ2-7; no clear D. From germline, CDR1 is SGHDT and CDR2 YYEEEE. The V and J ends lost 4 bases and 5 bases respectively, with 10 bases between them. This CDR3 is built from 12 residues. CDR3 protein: CASSAGSHEQYF. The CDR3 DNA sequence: TGTGCCAGCAGCGCCGGGTCCCACGAGCAGTACTTC.

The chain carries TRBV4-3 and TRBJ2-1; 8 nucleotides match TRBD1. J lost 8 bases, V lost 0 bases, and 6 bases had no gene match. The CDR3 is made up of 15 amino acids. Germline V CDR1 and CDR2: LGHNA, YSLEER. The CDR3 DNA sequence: TGCGCCAGCAGCCAAGACGGACAGGGACCCGATGAGCAGTTCTTC. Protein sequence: CASSQDGQGPDEQFF.

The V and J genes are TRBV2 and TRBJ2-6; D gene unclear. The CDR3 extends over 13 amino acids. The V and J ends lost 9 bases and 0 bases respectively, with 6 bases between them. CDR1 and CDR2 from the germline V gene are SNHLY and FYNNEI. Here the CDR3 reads CARHLSGANVLTF. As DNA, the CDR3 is TGTGCCAGACACCTCTCTGGGGCCAACGTCCTGACTTTC.

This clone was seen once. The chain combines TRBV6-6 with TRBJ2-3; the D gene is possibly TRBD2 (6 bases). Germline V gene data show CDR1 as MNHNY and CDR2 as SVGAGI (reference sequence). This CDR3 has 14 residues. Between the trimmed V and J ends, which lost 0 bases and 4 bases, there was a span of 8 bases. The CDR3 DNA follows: TGTGCCAGCAGTTACTCCGGGGGTGCAGATACGCAGTATTTT. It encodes CASSYSGGADTQYF.

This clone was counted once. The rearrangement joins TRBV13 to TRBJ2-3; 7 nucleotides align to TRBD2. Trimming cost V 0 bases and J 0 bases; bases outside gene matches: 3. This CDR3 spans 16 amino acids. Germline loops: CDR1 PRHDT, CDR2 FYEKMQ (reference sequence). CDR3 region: CASSLGTSPSTDTQYF. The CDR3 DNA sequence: TGTGCCAGCAGCTTAGGGACTAGCCCAAGCACAGATACGCAGTATTTT.

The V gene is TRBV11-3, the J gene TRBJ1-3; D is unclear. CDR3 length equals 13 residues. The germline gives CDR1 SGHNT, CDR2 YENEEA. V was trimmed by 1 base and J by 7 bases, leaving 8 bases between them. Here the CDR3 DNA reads TGTGCCAGCAGCTTAGTGGGCGAGAACACCATATATTTT. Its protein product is CASSLVGENTIYF.

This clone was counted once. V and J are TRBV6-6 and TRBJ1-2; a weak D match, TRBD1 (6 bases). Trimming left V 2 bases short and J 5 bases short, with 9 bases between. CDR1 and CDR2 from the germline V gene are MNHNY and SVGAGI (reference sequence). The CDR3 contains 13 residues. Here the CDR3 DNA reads TGTGCCAGCAGTTACGACAGGTTGTATGGCTACACCTTC. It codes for CASSYDRLYGYTF.

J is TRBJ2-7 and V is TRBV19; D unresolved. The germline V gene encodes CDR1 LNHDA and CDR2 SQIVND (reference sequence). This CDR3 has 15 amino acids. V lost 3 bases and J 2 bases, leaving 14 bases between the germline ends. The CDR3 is CASSIRNYITYEQYF. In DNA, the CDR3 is TGTGCCAGTAGTATCCGAAACTATATAACCTACGAGCAGTACTTC.

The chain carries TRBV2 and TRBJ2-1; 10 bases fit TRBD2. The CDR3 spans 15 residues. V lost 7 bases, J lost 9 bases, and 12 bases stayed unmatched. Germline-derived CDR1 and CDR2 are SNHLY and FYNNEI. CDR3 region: CASTIGSGRAGEQFF. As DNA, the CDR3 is TGTGCCAGCACCATCGGCAGCGGGAGGGCAGGTGAGCAGTTCTTC.

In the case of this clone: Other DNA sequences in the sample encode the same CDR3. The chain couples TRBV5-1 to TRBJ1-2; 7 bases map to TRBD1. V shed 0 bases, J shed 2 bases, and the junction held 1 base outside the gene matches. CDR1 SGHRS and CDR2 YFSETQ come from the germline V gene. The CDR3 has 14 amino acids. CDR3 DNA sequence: TGCGCCAGCAGCTTGGGGGACAGAAACTATGGCTACACCTTC. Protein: CASSLGDRNYGYTF.

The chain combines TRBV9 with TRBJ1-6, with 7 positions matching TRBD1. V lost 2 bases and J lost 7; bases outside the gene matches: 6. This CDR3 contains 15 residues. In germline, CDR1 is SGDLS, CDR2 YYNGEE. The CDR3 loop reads CASSVRDSRNSPLHF. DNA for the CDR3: TGTGCCAGCAGCGTGCGGGACAGCCGAAATTCACCCCTCCACTTT.